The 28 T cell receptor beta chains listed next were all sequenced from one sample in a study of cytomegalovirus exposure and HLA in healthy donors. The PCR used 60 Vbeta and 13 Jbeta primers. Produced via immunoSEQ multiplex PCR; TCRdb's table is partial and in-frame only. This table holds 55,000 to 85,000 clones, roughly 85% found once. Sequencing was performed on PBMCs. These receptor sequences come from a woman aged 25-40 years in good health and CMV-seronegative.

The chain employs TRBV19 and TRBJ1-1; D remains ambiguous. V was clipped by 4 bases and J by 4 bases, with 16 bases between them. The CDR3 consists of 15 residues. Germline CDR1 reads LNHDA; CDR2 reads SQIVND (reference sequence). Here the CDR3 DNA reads TGTGCCAGTAGTACCCCCACCCACCCGGTCACTGAAGCTTTCTTT. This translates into CASSTPTHPVTEAFF. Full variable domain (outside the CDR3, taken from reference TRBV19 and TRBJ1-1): DGGITQSPKYLFRKEGQNVTLSCEQNLNHDAMYWYRQDPGQGLRLIYYSQIVNDFQKGDIAEGYSVSREKKESFPLTVTSAQKNPTAFYLCASSTPTHPVTEAFFGQGTRLTVV.

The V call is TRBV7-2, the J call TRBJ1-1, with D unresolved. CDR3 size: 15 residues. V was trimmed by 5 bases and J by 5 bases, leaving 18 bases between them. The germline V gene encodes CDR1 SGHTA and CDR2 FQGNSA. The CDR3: CASSPWARGSTEAFF. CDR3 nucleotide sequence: TGTGCCAGCAGCCCCTGGGCCCGGGGAAGTACTGAAGCTTTCTTT.

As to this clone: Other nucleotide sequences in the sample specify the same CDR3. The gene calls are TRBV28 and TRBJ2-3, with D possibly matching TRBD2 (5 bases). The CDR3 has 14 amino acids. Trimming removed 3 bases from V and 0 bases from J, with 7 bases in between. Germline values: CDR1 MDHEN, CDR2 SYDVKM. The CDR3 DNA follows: TGTGCCAGCAGTTTCAGAGGGAGCACAGATACGCAGTATTTT. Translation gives CASSFRGSTDTQYF.

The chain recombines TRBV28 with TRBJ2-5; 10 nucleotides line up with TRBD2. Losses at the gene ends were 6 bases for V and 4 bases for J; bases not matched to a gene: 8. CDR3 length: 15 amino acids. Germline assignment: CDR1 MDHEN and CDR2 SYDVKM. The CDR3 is CASSLPGLATETQYF. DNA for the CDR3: TGTGCCAGCAGCCTGCCGGGACTAGCGACAGAGACCCAGTACTTC.

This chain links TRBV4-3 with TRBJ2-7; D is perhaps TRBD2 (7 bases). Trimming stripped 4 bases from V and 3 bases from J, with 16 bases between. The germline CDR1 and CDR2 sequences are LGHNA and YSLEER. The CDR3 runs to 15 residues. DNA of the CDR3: TGCGCCAGCAGCCCTAGGGGGGGGAGAGACTACGAGCAGTACTTC. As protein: CASSPRGGRDYEQYF.

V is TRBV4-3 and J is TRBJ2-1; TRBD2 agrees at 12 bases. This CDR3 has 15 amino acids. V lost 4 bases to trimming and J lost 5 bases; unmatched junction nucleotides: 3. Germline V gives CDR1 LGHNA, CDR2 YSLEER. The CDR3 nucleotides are TGCGCCAGCAGCCTCCGACTAGCGGGAGACAATGAGCAGTTCTTC. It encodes CASSLRLAGDNEQFF.

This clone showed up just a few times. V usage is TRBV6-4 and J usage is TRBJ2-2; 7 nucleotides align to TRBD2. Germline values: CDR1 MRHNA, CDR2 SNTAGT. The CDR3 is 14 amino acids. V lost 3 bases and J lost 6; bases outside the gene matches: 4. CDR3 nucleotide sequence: TGTGCCAGCAGTGAGGGGGGAGGGGCCGGGGAGCTGTTTTTT. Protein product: CASSEGGGAGELFF.

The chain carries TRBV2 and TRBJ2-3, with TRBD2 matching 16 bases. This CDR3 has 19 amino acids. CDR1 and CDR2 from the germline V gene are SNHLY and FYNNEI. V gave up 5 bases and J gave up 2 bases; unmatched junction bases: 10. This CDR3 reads CASSSPGLAGGASTDTQYF. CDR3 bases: TGTGCCAGCAGTTCTCCGGGACTAGCGGGGGGGGCCTCCACAGATACGCAGTATTTT.

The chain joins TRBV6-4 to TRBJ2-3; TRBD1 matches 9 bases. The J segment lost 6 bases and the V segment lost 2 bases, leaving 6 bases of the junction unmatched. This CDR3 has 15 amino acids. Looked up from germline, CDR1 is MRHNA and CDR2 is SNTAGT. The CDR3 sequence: CASSDQEGTGDTQYF. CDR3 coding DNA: TGTGCCAGCAGTGACCAAGAAGGGACAGGGGATACGCAGTATTTT.

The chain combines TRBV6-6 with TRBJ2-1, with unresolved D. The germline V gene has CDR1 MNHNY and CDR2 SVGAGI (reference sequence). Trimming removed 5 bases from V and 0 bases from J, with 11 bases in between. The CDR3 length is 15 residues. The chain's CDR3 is CASSLLPSSYNEQFF. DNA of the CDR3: TGTGCCAGCAGTCTCTTACCGAGCTCCTACAATGAGCAGTTCTTC.

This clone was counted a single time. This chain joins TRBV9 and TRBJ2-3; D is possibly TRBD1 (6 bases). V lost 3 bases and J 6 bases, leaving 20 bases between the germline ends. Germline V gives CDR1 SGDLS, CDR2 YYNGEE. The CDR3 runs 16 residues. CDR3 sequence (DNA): TGTGCCAGCAGCGGTACATTGACAGGAAGAAAGGATACGCAGTATTTT. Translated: CASSGTLTGRKDTQYF.

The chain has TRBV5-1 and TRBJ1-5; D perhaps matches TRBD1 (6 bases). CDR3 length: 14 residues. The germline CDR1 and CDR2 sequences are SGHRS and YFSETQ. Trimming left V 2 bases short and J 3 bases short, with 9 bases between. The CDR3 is CASSLGGDNQPQHF. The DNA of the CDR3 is TGCGCCAGCAGCTTAGGGGGGGACAATCAGCCCCAGCATTTT. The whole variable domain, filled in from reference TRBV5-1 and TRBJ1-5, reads KAGVTQTPRYLIKTRGQQVTLSCSPISGHRSVSWYQQTPGQGLQFLFEYFSETQRNKGNFPGRFSGRQFSNSRSEMNVSTLELGDSALYLCASSLGGDNQPQHFGDGTRLSIL.

The CDR3 loop is CATSSGVGVTEAFF. In DNA, the CDR3 is TGTGCCACCAGCAGCGGGGTGGGTGTTACTGAAGCTTTCTTT. The gene calls are TRBV15 and TRBJ1-1, with D uncertain. CDR3 length: 14 residues. Germline loops: CDR1 LNHNV, CDR2 YYDKDF (reference sequence). V lost 3 bases and J lost 5, with 13 bases in between.

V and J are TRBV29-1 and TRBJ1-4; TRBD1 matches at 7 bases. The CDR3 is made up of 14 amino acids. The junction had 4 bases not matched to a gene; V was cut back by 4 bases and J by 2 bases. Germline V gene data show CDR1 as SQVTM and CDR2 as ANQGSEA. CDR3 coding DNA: TGCAGCGTTGGAGGACAGGCCACTAATGAAAAACTGTTTTTT. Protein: CSVGGQATNEKLFF.

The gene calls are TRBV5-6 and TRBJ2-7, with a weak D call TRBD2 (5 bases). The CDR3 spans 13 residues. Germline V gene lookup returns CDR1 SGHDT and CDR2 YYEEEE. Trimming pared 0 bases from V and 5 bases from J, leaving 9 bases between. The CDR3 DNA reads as TGTGCCAGCAGCTTGGGTAGCGTGGACGAGCAGTACTTC. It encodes CASSLGSVDEQYF. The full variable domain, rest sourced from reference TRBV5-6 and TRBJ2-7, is DAGVTQSPTHLIKTRGQQVTLRCSPKSGHDTVSWYQQALGQGPQFIFQYYEEEERQRGNFPDRFSGHQFPNYSSELNVNALLLGDSALYLCASSLGSVDEQYFGPGTRLTVT.

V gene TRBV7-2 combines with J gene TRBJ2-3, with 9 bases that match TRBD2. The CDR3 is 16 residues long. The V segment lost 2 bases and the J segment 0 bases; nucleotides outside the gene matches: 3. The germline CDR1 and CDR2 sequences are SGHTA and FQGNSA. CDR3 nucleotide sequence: TGTGCCAGCAGCTTATCCACTAGCGGGAGCACAGATACGCAGTATTTT. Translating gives CASSLSTSGSTDTQYF.

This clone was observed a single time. The CDR3 DNA is TGTGCCAGCAGCTTAGGAGGCCGCCAAGTTGGGGAGCAGTTCTTC. Translated: CASSLGGRQVGEQFF. V usage is TRBV11-3 and J usage is TRBJ2-1, with unresolved D. The CDR3 is made up of 15 amino acids. Germline lookup yields CDR1 SGHNT and CDR2 YENEEA. The germline V and J ends were trimmed by 1 base and 10 bases, with 17 bases remaining between them.

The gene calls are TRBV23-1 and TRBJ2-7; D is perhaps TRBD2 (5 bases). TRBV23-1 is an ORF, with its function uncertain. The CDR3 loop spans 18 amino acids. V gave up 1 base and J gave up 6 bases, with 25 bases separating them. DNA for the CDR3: TGCGCCAGCAGTCAATGTGTAGTTGAGGGTTATTCCTGTTCCGAGCAGTACTTC. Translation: CASSQCVVEGYSCSEQYF.

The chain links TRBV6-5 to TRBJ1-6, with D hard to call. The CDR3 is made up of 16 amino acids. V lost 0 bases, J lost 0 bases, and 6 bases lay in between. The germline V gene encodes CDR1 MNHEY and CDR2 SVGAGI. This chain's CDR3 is CASSYSSVSYNSPLHF. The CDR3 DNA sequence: TGTGCCAGCAGTTACTCTTCAGTCTCCTATAATTCACCCCTCCACTTT.

This CDR3 is CASSLAWTGTKRDYEQYF. CDR3 DNA sequence: TGCGCCAGCAGCTTGGCCTGGACAGGTACAAAAAGAGATTACGAGCAGTACTTC. This chain joins TRBV5-1 and TRBJ2-5; 7 nucleotides agree with TRBD1. The DNA end is a closer match to TRBJ2-7, so the J assignment may be wrong. Germline CDR1 is SGHRS and CDR2 is YFSETQ. The CDR3 consists of 18 residues.

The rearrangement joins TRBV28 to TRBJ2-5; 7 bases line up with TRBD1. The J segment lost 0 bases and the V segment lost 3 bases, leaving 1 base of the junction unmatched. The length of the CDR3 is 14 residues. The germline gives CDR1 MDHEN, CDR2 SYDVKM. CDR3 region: CASSFQGDQETQYF. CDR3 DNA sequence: TGTGCCAGCAGTTTCCAGGGGGACCAAGAGACCCAGTACTTC.

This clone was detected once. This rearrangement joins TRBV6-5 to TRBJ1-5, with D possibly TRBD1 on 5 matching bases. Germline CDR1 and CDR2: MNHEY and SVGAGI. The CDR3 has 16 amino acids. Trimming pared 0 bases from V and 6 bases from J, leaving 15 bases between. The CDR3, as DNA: TGTGCCAGCAGTTACTCGATGTGGGGCGAAGGTCAGCCCCAGCATTTT. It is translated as CASSYSMWGEGQPQHF.

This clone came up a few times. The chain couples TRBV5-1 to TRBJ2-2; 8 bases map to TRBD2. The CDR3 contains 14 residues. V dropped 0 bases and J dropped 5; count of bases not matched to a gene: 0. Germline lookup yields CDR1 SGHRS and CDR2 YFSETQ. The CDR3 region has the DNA TGCGCCAGCAGCTTGGGACTAGCGACCGGGGAGCTGTTTTTT. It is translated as CASSLGLATGELFF.

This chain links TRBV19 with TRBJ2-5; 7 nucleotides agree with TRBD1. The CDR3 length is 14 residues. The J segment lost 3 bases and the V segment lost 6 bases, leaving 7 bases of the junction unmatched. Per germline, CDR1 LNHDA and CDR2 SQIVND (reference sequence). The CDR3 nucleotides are TGTGCCAGTAGAGCTGTAGGGGGCGAAGAGACCCAGTACTTC. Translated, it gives CASRAVGGEETQYF.

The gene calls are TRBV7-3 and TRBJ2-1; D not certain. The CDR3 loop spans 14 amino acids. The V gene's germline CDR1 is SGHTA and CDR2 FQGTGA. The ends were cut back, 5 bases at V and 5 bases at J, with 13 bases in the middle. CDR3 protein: CASSARSDHNEQFF. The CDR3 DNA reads TGTGCCAGCAGCGCCCGGTCTGATCACAATGAGCAGTTCTTC.

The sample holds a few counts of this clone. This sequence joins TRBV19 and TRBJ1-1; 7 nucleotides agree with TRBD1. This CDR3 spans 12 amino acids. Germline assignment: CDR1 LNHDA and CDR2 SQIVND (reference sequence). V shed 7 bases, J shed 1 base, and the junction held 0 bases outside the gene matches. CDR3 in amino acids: CASNRGNTEAFF. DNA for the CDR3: TGTGCCAGTAACAGGGGGAACACTGAAGCTTTCTTT.

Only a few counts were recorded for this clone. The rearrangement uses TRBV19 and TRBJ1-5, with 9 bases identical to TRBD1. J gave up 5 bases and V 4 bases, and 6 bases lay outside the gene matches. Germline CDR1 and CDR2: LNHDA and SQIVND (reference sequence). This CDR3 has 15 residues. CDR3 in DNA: TGTGCCAGTAGTACCCTGGACAGGGGACATCAGCCCCAGCATTTT. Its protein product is CASSTLDRGHQPQHF.

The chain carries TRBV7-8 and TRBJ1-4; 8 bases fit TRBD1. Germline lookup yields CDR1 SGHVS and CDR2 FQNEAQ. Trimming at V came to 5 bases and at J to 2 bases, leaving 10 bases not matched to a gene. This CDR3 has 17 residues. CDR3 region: CASSPRRQGATNEKLFF. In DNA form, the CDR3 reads TGTGCCAGCAGCCCGAGACGGCAGGGGGCGACTAATGAAAAACTGTTTTTT.